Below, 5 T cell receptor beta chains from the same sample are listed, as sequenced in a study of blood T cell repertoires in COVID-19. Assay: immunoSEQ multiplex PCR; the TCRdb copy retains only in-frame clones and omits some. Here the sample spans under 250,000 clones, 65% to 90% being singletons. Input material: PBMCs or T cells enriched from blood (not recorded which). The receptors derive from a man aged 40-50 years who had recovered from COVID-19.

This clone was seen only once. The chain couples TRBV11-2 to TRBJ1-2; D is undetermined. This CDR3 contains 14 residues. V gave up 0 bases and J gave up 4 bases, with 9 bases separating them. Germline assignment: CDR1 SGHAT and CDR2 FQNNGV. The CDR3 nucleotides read TGTGCCAGCAGCTTAGACACAGAGTTCTATGGCTACACCTTC. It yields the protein CASSLDTEFYGYTF.

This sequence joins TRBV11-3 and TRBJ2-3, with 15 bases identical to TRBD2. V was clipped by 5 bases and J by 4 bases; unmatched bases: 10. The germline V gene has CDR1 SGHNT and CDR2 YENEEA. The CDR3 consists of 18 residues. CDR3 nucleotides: TGTGCCAGCAGCCCCGGACTAGCGGGAGGGCCAATGGCAGATACGCAGTATTTT. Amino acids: CASSPGLAGGPMADTQYF. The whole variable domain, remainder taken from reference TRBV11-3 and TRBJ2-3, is EAGVVQSPRYKIIEKKQPVAFWCNPISGHNTLYWYLQNLGQGPELLIRYENEEAVDDSQLPKDRFSAERLKGVDSTLKIQPAELGDSAVYLCASSPGLAGGPMADTQYFGPGTRLTVL.

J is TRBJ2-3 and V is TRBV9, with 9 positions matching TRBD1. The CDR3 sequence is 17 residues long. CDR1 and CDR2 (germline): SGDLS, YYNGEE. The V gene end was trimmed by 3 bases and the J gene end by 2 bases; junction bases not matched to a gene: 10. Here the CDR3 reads CASSARSGQGITDTQYF. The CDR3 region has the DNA TGTGCCAGCAGCGCCAGGTCGGGACAGGGTATCACAGATACGCAGTATTTT.

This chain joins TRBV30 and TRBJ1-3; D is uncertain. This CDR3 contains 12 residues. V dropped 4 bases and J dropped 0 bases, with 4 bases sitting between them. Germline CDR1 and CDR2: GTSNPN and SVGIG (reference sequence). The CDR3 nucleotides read TGTGCCTGGACAGTCTCTGGAAACACCATATATTTT. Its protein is CAWTVSGNTIYF.

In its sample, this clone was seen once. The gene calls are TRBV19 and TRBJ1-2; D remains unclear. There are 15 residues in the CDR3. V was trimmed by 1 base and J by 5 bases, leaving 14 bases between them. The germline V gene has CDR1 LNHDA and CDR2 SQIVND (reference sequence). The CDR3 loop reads CASSIGASSGYGYTF. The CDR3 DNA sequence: TGTGCCAGTAGTATAGGGGCCTCTTCTGGGTATGGCTACACCTTC.